A selection of T cell receptor beta chains follows, all from one sample in a study. Method: immunoSEQ multiplex PCR; TCRdb's copy keeps in-frame clones and lacks some. The table lists approximately 70,000 clones, just under 95% of them singletons. The specimen was PBMCs. These receptors came from a man aged 40-55 years with rheumatoid arthritis. Both conserved end residues are part of each CDR3. D genes are given only for firm matches. Size is stated for part of the rows, as once, few or many counts, or as a class when the clone is expanded.

v_gene	j_gene	abundance	d_gene	CDR3nt	CDR3aa
TRBV9	TRBJ2-1	-	TRBD2	TGTGCCAGCAGCCTGCGACTAGCGGACTCCTACAATGAGCAGTTCTTC	CASSLRLADSYNEQFF
TRBV7-9	TRBJ2-7	-	-	TGTGCCAGCAGCCGGGGAGGTAGCTCCTACGAGCAGTACTTC	CASSRGGSSYEQYF
TRBV30	TRBJ1-2	-	TRBD1	TGTGCCTGGAGTGCAGGGGGCTCCTATGGCTACACCTTC	CAWSAGGSYGYTF
TRBV18	TRBJ2-1	-	TRBD1	TGTGCCAGCTTATCCGGGACAGATAACAATGAGCAGTTCTTC	CASLSGTDNNEQFF
TRBV18	TRBJ2-7	-	-	TGTGCCAGCTCCCCGCCGAGCCTCTACGAGCAGTACTTC	CASSPPSLYEQYF
TRBV9	TRBJ2-1	-	TRBD2	TGTGCCAGCAATCCTAGCGGGGCCGGGCATGAGCAGTTCTTC	CASNPSGAGHEQFF
TRBV6-5	TRBJ1-2	-	-	TGTGCCAGCAGGCTTCTCGGCGGTCATGGCTACACCTTC	CASRLLGGHGYTF
TRBV24-1	TRBJ1-2	-	-	TGTGCCACCAGTGATTTGAAAGGGGAGGGCCAGGCGCTATATGGCTACACCTTC	CATSDLKGEGQALYGYTF
TRBV6-5	TRBJ1-1	-	TRBD1	TGTGCCAGCAGCCGGATACAGGGGGCGACAACTGAAGCTTTCTTT	CASSRIQGATTEAFF
TRBV2	TRBJ1-2	-	-	TGTGCCAGCAGTGAGGCGGTTGGCTACACCTTC	CASSEAVGYTF
TRBV5-1	TRBJ1-3	-	-	TGCGCCAGCAGCATGACCTCGGCGAGTAACACCATATATTTT	CASSMTSASNTIYF
TRBV9	TRBJ2-7	-	-	TGTGCCAGCAGCGGACAGGGAGGGGTCGAGCAGTACTTC	CASSGQGGVEQYF
TRBV28	TRBJ1-3	-	-	TGTGCCAGCAGTTTAGTCTTAACTGGAAACACCATATATTTT	CASSLVLTGNTIYF
TRBV7-2	TRBJ2-3	-	-	TGTGCCAGCAGCTTAAAAGATACGCAGTATTTT	CASSLKDTQYF
TRBV28	TRBJ2-1	once	-	TGTGCCAGCAGTCCCCTCAGGCGACCCTACAATGAGCAGTTCTTC	CASSPLRRPYNEQFF
TRBV6-4	TRBJ2-2	-	TRBD2	TGTGCCAGTCGACTAGCGGGAGACACCGGGGAGCTGTTTTTT	CASRLAGDTGELFF
TRBV6-5	TRBJ1-6	-	-	TGTGCCAGCAGTTACGAAGGACGGACTAATTCACCCCTCCACTTT	CASSYEGRTNSPLHF
TRBV27	TRBJ2-1	-	-	TGTGCCAGCAGTTTATCACTTGGGGGCTACAATGAGCAGTTCTTC	CASSLSLGGYNEQFF
TRBV27	TRBJ1-5	-	-	TGTGCCAGCAGTTTAGCCTCTGCTCCGTACAATCAGCCCCAGCATTTT	CASSLASAPYNQPQHF
TRBV4-3	TRBJ1-2	-	-	TGCGCCAGCAGCCAGACCAACCTAAATTGGGTTTATGGCTACACCTTC	CASSQTNLNWVYGYTF
TRBV30	TRBJ2-7	once	-	TGTGCCTGGAGGTTAGGGGGAAGGTACGAGCAGTACTTC	CAWRLGGRYEQYF
TRBV28	TRBJ2-5	-	-	TGTGCCAGCAGACAGGGAGGCCAAGAGACCCAGTACTTC	CASRQGGQETQYF
TRBV19	TRBJ2-3	-	-	TGTGCCACCGGCGGGACTCCTCGAGTAGATACGCAGTATTTT	CATGGTPRVDTQYF
TRBV19	TRBJ1-1	-	-	TGTGCCAGTAGTAAGATGAACACTGAAGCTTTCTTT	CASSKMNTEAFF
TRBV7-9	TRBJ1-1	-	-	TGTGCCAGCAGCCCCGGGACGGAGAACACTGAAGCTTTCTTT	CASSPGTENTEAFF
TRBV15	TRBJ1-5	-	-	TGTGCCACCAGCAGAGGACACAGCAATCAGCCCCAGCATTTT	CATSRGHSNQPQHF
TRBV3-1/TRBV3-2	TRBJ2-2	-	TRBD2	TGTGCCAGCAGCCAAGAGTTAGCGGGAGGTACCGGGGAGCTGTTTTTT	CASSQELAGGTGELFF
TRBV6-5	TRBJ2-7	-	TRBD1	TGTGCCAGCACCCGGACAGGGGGAGGATACGAGCAGTACTTC	CASTRTGGGYEQYF
TRBV6-2/TRBV6-3	TRBJ1-5	-	-	TGTGCCAGCAGTTCACAGGGAGGTTTACAGCCCCAGCATTTT	CASSSQGGLQPQHF
TRBV7-3	TRBJ2-1	-	-	TGTGCCAGCAGCTTATCAAACTCGCGCAATGAGCAGTTCTTC	CASSLSNSRNEQFF
TRBV27	TRBJ1-1	-	-	TGTGCCAGCAGTCCCCGAGGGGGGGCCACTGAAGCTTTCTTT	CASSPRGGATEAFF
TRBV7-3	TRBJ1-1	-	-	TGTGCCAGCAGCTTAAGAGGGGATACTGAAGCTTTCTTT	CASSLRGDTEAFF
TRBV6-2/TRBV6-3	TRBJ2-1	-	-	TGTGCCAGCAGTAACCGACAGCGCCACAATGAGCAGTTCTTC	CASSNRQRHNEQFF
TRBV27	TRBJ1-4	-	-	TGTGCCAGCCAGGGTGCAACTAATGAAAAACTGTTTTTT	CASQGATNEKLFF
TRBV5-4	TRBJ2-6	-	TRBD1	TGTGCCAGCAGCTTGAGGGACAGGGGTTCCTCTGGGGCCAACGTCCTGACTTTC	CASSLRDRGSSGANVLTF
TRBV5-6	TRBJ1-5	-	TRBD1	TGTGCCAGCAGCCTGTCTCGGACAGGGACGAGGGGGCCCCAGCATTTT	CASSLSRTGTRGPQHF
TRBV3-1/TRBV3-2	TRBJ1-2	once	-	TGTGCCAGCAGCCAAGAGACCAGGGCTGCCGGCTACACCTTC	CASSQETRAAGYTF
TRBV27	TRBJ1-5	-	TRBD1	TGTGCCAGCAGTAGGGGACAGGGAACTGCTCAGCCCCAGCATTTT	CASSRGQGTAQPQHF
TRBV5-4	TRBJ2-1	-	TRBD2	TGTGCCAGCAGTTTAACTAGCGGGAGCTACAATGAGCAGTTCTTC	CASSLTSGSYNEQFF
TRBV5-4	TRBJ2-3	-	-	TGTGCCAGCAGCACCATGGGATCGGGCACAGATACGCAGTATTTT	CASSTMGSGTDTQYF
TRBV5-1	TRBJ1-2	-	TRBD1	TGCGCCAGCAGCGGACAGGGAAGTAACTATGGCTACACCTTC	CASSGQGSNYGYTF
TRBV9	TRBJ1-2	once	TRBD1	TGTGCCAGCAGCGTAGCTACGACAGGGGGTGGCTATGGCTACACCTTC	CASSVATTGGGYGYTF
TRBV28	TRBJ1-4	-	-	TGTGCCAGCAGTTTCCGGGGAGGGGGTGAAAAACTGTTTTTT	CASSFRGGGEKLFF
TRBV30	TRBJ2-7	-	TRBD2	TGTGCCTGGACAAGCGGGATCTCCTACGAGCAGTACTTC	CAWTSGISYEQYF
TRBV28	TRBJ2-5	-	-	TGTGCCAGCTTCTCCGTCCATGGGTACCAAGAGACCCAGTACTTC	CASFSVHGYQETQYF
TRBV12-5	TRBJ2-3	-	-	TGTGCTAGTGGTTTGTGGGTCCCCGCAGATACGCAGTATTTT	CASGLWVPADTQYF
TRBV6-6	TRBJ1-5	-	TRBD1	TGTGCCAGCAGCCACCCCACAGGGGGCGAACAGCCCCAGCATTTT	CASSHPTGGEQPQHF
TRBV6-6	TRBJ1-1	few	TRBD1	TGTGCCAGCAGTCCTTCATACAGGGGGCGGGTGAACACTGAAGCTTTCTTT	CASSPSYRGRVNTEAFF
TRBV9	TRBJ2-7	-	TRBD1	TGTGCCAGCAGCGAGGGGGCGGTGGGCTCCTACGAGCAGTACTTC	CASSEGAVGSYEQYF
TRBV6-4	TRBJ2-7	-	TRBD1	TGTGCCAGCAGTCCCACGACAGGGGGTGTCTACGAGCAGTACTTC	CASSPTTGGVYEQYF